This is a list of T cell receptor beta chains from one sample in a study of shared clonotypes between healthy human individuals. Assay used: immunoSEQ multiplex PCR; TCRdb lists only in-frame clones, some missing. The table has about 560,000 clones, just over 75% seen once. Sequenced input: PBMCs. These receptor sequences come from a woman in her thirties or forties in good health. Some clones in this sample may be carry-over from other donors' samples. The CDR3 runs from the conserved cysteine through the conserved F or W. D genes are given only for firm matches. Not every row has a clone size; where given, it reads once, few, many or a size class.

size,D,V,J,CDR3,DNA
once,TRBD1,TRBV7-9,TRBJ1-2,CASTATGGIYGYTF,TGTGCCAGCACCGCGACAGGGGGCATCTATGGCTACACCTTC
-,TRBD1,TRBV29-1,TRBJ2-7,CSVDTGAYEQYF,TGCAGCGTTGACACAGGGGCCTACGAGCAGTACTTC
-,TRBD1,TRBV4-3,TRBJ2-5,CASSQLADRGQETQYF,TGCGCCAGCAGCCAACTCGCGGACAGGGGACAAGAGACCCAGTACTTC
once,TRBD2,TRBV5-4,TRBJ2-1,CASSLWTSGRSNEQFF,TGTGCCAGCAGCTTATGGACTAGCGGGAGGAGCAATGAGCAGTTCTTC
-,-,TRBV5-6,TRBJ1-5,CASSFRDEDQPQHF,TGTGCCAGCAGCTTCCGGGACGAGGACCAGCCCCAGCATTTT
-,-,TRBV28,TRBJ2-2,CASSLPRRTGGELFF,TGTGCCAGCAGTTTGCCTCGACGCACAGGCGGGGAGCTGTTTTTT
once,-,TRBV27,TRBJ2-5,CASSLFGRAGSRETQYF,TGTGCCAGCAGTTTATTTGGACGAGCGGGTTCAAGGGAGACCCAGTACTTC
-,TRBD1,TRBV7-9,TRBJ2-2,CASSEATGVGGELFF,TGTGCCAGCAGCGAGGCGACAGGGGTCGGCGGGGAGCTGTTTTTT
-,-,TRBV19,TRBJ2-1,CASSIDAAGGLNEQFF,TGTGCCAGTAGTATAGATGCGGCAGGGGGGTTAAATGAGCAGTTCTTC
-,TRBD1,TRBV7-6,TRBJ1-3,CASSKRDRISGNTIYF,TGTGCCAGCAGCAAACGGGACAGGATCTCTGGAAACACCATATATTTT
once,TRBD2,TRBV7-6,TRBJ2-2,CASSLGSGRARTGELFF,TGTGCCAGCAGCTTAGGGAGCGGGAGGGCCAGAACCGGGGAGCTGTTTTTT
once,TRBD2,TRBV13,TRBJ2-7,CASSLTSGRATAYEQYF,TGTGCCAGCAGCCTGACTAGCGGGAGGGCCACGGCCTACGAGCAGTACTTC
-,TRBD1,TRBV5-4,TRBJ2-2,CASSDREGELFF,TGTGCCAGCAGCGACAGGGAAGGGGAGCTGTTTTTT
-,-,TRBV19,TRBJ2-2,CASGGTQGFSGELFF,TGTGCCAGTGGGGGGACCCAGGGGTTTTCCGGGGAGCTGTTTTTT
few,TRBD1,TRBV6-4,TRBJ2-3,CASSAGTGSTDTQYF,TGTGCCAGCAGTGCCGGGACAGGCTCCACAGATACGCAGTATTTT
-,TRBD2,TRBV28,TRBJ2-7,CASSGGLGSSYEQYF,TGTGCCAGCAGTGGGGGACTAGGGAGCTCCTACGAGCAGTACTTC
-,-,TRBV5-1,TRBJ2-2,CASSLAVGNTGELFF,TGCGCCAGCAGCTTGGCCGTGGGGAACACCGGGGAGCTGTTTTTT
-,-,TRBV28,TRBJ2-1,CASRPESGGHEQFF,TGTGCCAGCAGACCAGAATCGGGGGGCCATGAGCAGTTCTTC
few,-,TRBV19,TRBJ2-2,CASSLTTASYTGELFF,TGTGCCAGTAGTCTGACGACAGCCTCGTACACCGGGGAGCTGTTTTTT
-,TRBD2,TRBV4-1,TRBJ2-3,CASSGARELTDTQYF,TGCGCCAGCAGCGGCGCGCGGGAGTTGACAGATACGCAGTATTTT
-,TRBD1,TRBV18,TRBJ2-5,CASPDRGYETQYF,TGTGCCAGCCCCGACAGGGGTTACGAGACCCAGTACTTC
-,-,TRBV11-2,TRBJ2-7,CASSLTGALEQYF,TGTGCCAGCAGCTTAACCGGGGCCCTCGAGCAGTACTTC
-,-,TRBV6-1,TRBJ1-5,CASSEATGYSNQPQHF,TGTGCCAGCAGTGAAGCGACAGGATATAGCAATCAGCCCCAGCATTTT
-,TRBD2,TRBV2,TRBJ2-7,CASRGLAASEQYF,TGTGCCAGCAGAGGACTAGCGGCTTCTGAGCAGTACTTC
-,TRBD1,TRBV9,TRBJ2-5,CASSVGRGRTETQYF,TGTGCCAGCAGCGTAGGCAGGGGGCGGACGGAGACCCAGTACTTC
-,-,TRBV28,TRBJ2-4,CASRYRHLAKNIQYF,TGTGCCAGCAGATACCGACACCTAGCCAAAAACATTCAGTACTTC
-,-,TRBV6-5,TRBJ1-2,CASSPRSNYGYTF,TGTGCCAGCAGCCCCCGGAGTAACTATGGCTACACCTTC
-,TRBD1,TRBV25-1,TRBJ1-4,CASSDRGLANEKLFF,TGTGCCAGCAGTGACAGGGGGCTTGCTAATGAAAAACTGTTTTTT
-,TRBD2,TRBV7-2,TRBJ2-4,CASSLVSGRPAKNIQYF,TGTGCCAGCAGCTTAGTGAGCGGGAGACCGGCCAAAAACATTCAGTACTTC
-,-,TRBV30,TRBJ2-7,CAWTSGFPYEQYF,TGTGCCTGGACAAGCGGGTTCCCCTACGAGCAGTACTTC
-,TRBD1,TRBV28,TRBJ2-7,CASSAILDRVPYEQYF,TGTGCCAGCAGTGCTATACTCGACAGGGTTCCCTACGAGCAGTACTTC
-,TRBD1,TRBV11-2,TRBJ2-5,CASSTGTGNQETQYF,TGTGCCAGCAGCACCGGGACAGGCAACCAAGAGACCCAGTACTTC
-,-,TRBV19,TRBJ1-1,CASSIWGATEAFF,TGTGCCAGTAGTATATGGGGGGCTACTGAAGCTTTCTTT
-,TRBD2,TRBV10-1,TRBJ2-7,CASSESTGLAGEQYF,TGCGCCAGCAGTGAGTCGACAGGACTAGCGGGAGAGCAGTACTTC
-,-,TRBV11-2,TRBJ2-1,CASSWGVSPGTLLYNEQFF,TGTGCCAGCAGCTGGGGGGTCAGCCCCGGGACTCTCCTCTACAATGAGCAGTTCTTC
once,TRBD2,TRBV4-3,TRBJ2-1,CASSQELAGGPRREQFF,TGCGCCAGCAGCCAAGAGCTAGCGGGAGGCCCCCGGAGGGAGCAGTTCTTC
many,-,TRBV9,TRBJ1-4,CASSRGGEKLFF,TGTGCCAGCAGCCGAGGGGGGGAAAAACTGTTTTTT
-,TRBD1,TRBV4-1,TRBJ2-7,CASSQVQGARNEQYF,TGCGCCAGCAGCCAAGTACAGGGGGCGAGGAACGAGCAGTACTTC
-,-,TRBV2,TRBJ2-2,CASGTTGELFF,TGTGCCAGCGGGACGACCGGGGAGCTGTTTTTT
-,TRBD2,TRBV5-1,TRBJ2-2,CASSLAASGTLTGELFF,TGCGCCAGCAGCTTGGCGGCTAGCGGGACGCTGACCGGGGAGCTGTTTTTT
-,-,TRBV5-4,TRBJ2-2,CASSLGTLATGELFF,TGTGCCAGCAGCTTGGGTACGCTGGCGACCGGGGAGCTGTTTTTT
once,-,TRBV27,TRBJ1-2,CASSLGARGYGYTF,TGTGCCAGCAGTTTAGGGGCCCGGGGCTATGGCTACACCTTC
-,TRBD1,TRBV5-6,TRBJ1-1,CASSFRDRVNTEAFF,TGTGCCAGCAGCTTTCGGGACAGGGTGAACACTGAAGCTTTCTTT
once,-,TRBV9,TRBJ1-5,CASSDLVGPQHF,TGTGCCAGCAGCGACCTGGTAGGGCCCCAGCATTTT
few,TRBD2,TRBV2,TRBJ2-1,CASSALAGNEQFF,TGTGCCAGCAGTGCTCTAGCGGGGAATGAGCAGTTCTTC
-,TRBD2,TRBV19,TRBJ2-1,CASFSGRDNEQFF,TGTGCCAGTTTTAGCGGGAGAGACAATGAGCAGTTCTTC
-,-,TRBV6-5,TRBJ1-1,CASSYNGGTEAFF,TGTGCCAGCAGCTATAACGGGGGGACTGAAGCTTTCTTT
-,-,TRBV4-2,TRBJ1-2,CASSQAGGNYGYTF,TGTGCCAGCAGCCAAGCGGGGGGAAACTATGGCTACACCTTC
few,TRBD1,TRBV7-8,TRBJ2-1,CASSRTGGYPIEQFF,TGTGCCAGCAGCCGGACAGGGGGCTACCCTATTGAGCAGTTCTTC
-,TRBD2,TRBV11-2,TRBJ2-7,CASSLGLAGGPYHYEQYF,TGTGCCAGCAGCCTGGGACTAGCGGGAGGGCCCTACCACTACGAGCAGTACTTC
-,-,TRBV5-1,TRBJ1-1,CASSSSPPGRGIWEAFF,TGCGCCAGCAGCTCTTCCCCTCCGGGACGGGGGATTTGGGAAGCTTTCTTT
-,-,TRBV11-1,TRBJ2-5,CASSLAGGIGQETQYF,TGTGCCAGCAGCTTAGCGGGCGGGATTGGTCAAGAGACCCAGTACTTC
-,TRBD1,TRBV6-1,TRBJ2-5,CASSEAPADRGRWETQYF,TGTGCCAGCAGTGAAGCGCCGGCCGACAGGGGGCGGTGGGAGACCCAGTACTTC